Listed here are 30 T cell receptor beta chains from one sample, sequenced in a study of blood T cell repertoires in COVID-19. Profiling relied on immunoSEQ multiplex PCR, and the TCRdb table lists in-frame clones only, not all of them. The repertoire holds some 50,000 clones, with 70% to 90% as singletons. Sequencing was carried out using peripheral blood. Source of these receptors: a human donor in a cohort sampled during active COVID-19.

This chain links TRBV7-9 with TRBJ2-1, with 13 bases lining up with TRBD2. The CDR3 has 15 residues. V shed 5 bases and J 6 bases; nucleotides not matched to a gene: 4. Germline CDR1 and CDR2: SEHNR and FQNEAQ (reference sequence). Here the CDR3 DNA reads TGTGCCAGCAGCACAACTAGCGGGAGGGTCAATGAGCAGTTCTTC. Translation gives CASSTTSGRVNEQFF.

This clone came up once. This chain joins TRBV30 and TRBJ1-2; 7 bases line up with TRBD1. The CDR3 consists of 14 residues. V shed 2 bases and J 2 bases; nucleotides not matched to a gene: 5. The germline V gene encodes CDR1 GTSNPN and CDR2 SVGIG (reference sequence). For the CDR3, the DNA is TGTGCCTGGAGTCGGGACAGCCAGAACTATGGCTACACCTTC. Its protein is CAWSRDSQNYGYTF.

Notes on this clone: Its ends do not fully match the called genes, so a read error is possible. The CDR3 DNA sequence: TGTGCCAGCAGCCAATCCAGGGGGTCCTCCAATGAGCAGTTCTTC. Translated: CASSQSRGSSNEQFF. The chain combines TRBV16 with TRBJ2-1; 7 positions agree with TRBD1. The CDR3 loop spans 15 amino acids. Germline V gives CDR1 KGHSY, CDR2 FQNENV.

This chain joins TRBV7-9 and TRBJ2-3; 7 bases are a match to TRBD1. The junction had 14 bases not matched to a gene; V was cut back by 10 bases and J by 4 bases. The germline V gene encodes CDR1 SEHNR and CDR2 FQNEAQ (reference sequence). The CDR3 extends over 15 amino acids. CDR3 sequence reads: CATDPPQGFPDTQYF. CDR3 sequence (DNA): TGTGCCACCGACCCCCCACAGGGGTTCCCAGATACGCAGTATTTT.

V gene TRBV28 combines with J gene TRBJ2-7; the match to TRBD2 covers 13 bases. CDR1 is MDHEN, CDR2 SYDVKM, per germline. This CDR3 region has 17 residues. J gave up 3 bases and V 6 bases, and 11 bases lay outside the gene matches. CDR3 sequence: CASRRQVGLAGVYEQYF. In nucleotides, the CDR3 is TGTGCCAGCAGGAGACAAGTCGGACTAGCGGGAGTCTACGAGCAGTACTTC.

The chain is built from TRBV7-2 and TRBJ1-2; D is possibly TRBD1 (5 bases). Trimming removed 6 bases at V and 10 bases at J, with 15 bases between. The germline V gene has CDR1 SGHTA and CDR2 FQGNSA. CDR3 size: 12 residues. In DNA form, the CDR3 reads TGTGCCAGCAGTCAATACGCCAGGGTCTACACCTTC. It encodes CASSQYARVYTF.

The chain carries TRBV19 and TRBJ1-6, with D unresolved. CDR3 length: 14 amino acids. CDR1 is LNHDA and CDR2 is SQIVND in the germline V gene (reference sequence). The germline V and J ends were trimmed by 5 bases and 5 bases, with 10 bases remaining between them. The CDR3 is CASSFPVDNSPLHF. The CDR3 DNA follows: TGTGCCAGTAGTTTCCCCGTTGATAATTCACCCCTCCACTTT.

The chain employs TRBV28 and TRBJ2-7, with TRBD1 as a possible D gene (5 bases). CDR1 MDHEN and CDR2 SYDVKM come from the germline V gene. V was cut by 2 bases and J by 3 bases, with 8 bases left in between. The CDR3 length is 13 residues. CDR3 nucleotide sequence: TGTGCCAGCAGTTTAACAGGATACTACGAGCAGTACTTC. Residues: CASSLTGYYEQYF.

The rearrangement links TRBV19 to TRBJ1-1; 7 bases fit TRBD1. The CDR3 is 15 residues long. V lost 4 bases and J lost 2; bases outside the gene matches: 7. Germline V gene lookup returns CDR1 LNHDA and CDR2 SQIVND (reference sequence). The CDR3: CASSTRQGGNTEAFF. The CDR3, as DNA: TGTGCCAGTAGTACCCGACAGGGCGGAAACACTGAAGCTTTCTTT.

This chain joins TRBV28 and TRBJ2-7, with TRBD2 matching 9 bases. Per germline, CDR1 MDHEN and CDR2 SYDVKM. Trimming at V came to 1 base and at J to 0 bases, leaving 7 bases not matched to a gene. CDR3 length: 17 amino acids. As DNA, the CDR3 is TGTGCCAGCAGTTTATACCCAGCGGGGGGACCCTCCTACGAGCAGTACTTC. This gives the protein CASSLYPAGGPSYEQYF.

V gene TRBV7-9 combines with J gene TRBJ2-5, with D perhaps matching TRBD1 (5 bases). Germline V gene data show CDR1 as SEHNR and CDR2 as FQNEAQ (reference sequence). Trimming took off 5 bases at V and 5 bases at J, with 24 bases between the two ends. The CDR3 totals 17 residues. CDR3 nucleotide sequence: TGTGCCAGCAGCCCCTGGTGGCGCAGGGTAGAGAGGGAGACCCAGTACTTC. It specifies CASSPWWRRVERETQYF.

The rearrangement links TRBV6-1 to TRBJ1-5, with TRBD1 matching over 8 bases. Per germline, CDR1 MNHNS and CDR2 SASEGT. V lost 3 bases and J lost 7; bases outside the gene matches: 5. The length of the CDR3 is 14 residues. The CDR3 loop reads CASSDNSGGQPQHF. CDR3 bases: TGTGCCAGCAGTGACAACTCAGGGGGCCAGCCCCAGCATTTT.

DNA for the CDR3: TGCAGCGTTGGCCGGACAGGGGGGGAGACTATGAACACTGAAGCTTTCTTT. This sequence encodes CSVGRTGGETMNTEAFF. V gene TRBV29-1 combines with J gene TRBJ1-1; 10 bases match TRBD1. CDR1 and CDR2 (germline): SQVTM, ANQGSEA. Trimming took 4 bases from V and 0 from J; bases not matched to a gene: 11. There are 17 residues in the CDR3.

V usage is TRBV19 and J usage is TRBJ1-4; D is uncertain. V was clipped by 3 bases and J by 12 bases, with 8 bases between them. CDR1 is LNHDA and CDR2 is SQIVND in the germline V gene (reference sequence). The CDR3 is 11 residues long. Written as DNA, the CDR3 is TGTGCCAGTAGTATGGGTCGGGAACTGTTTTTT. This translates into CASSMGRELFF.

V is TRBV5-6 and J is TRBJ1-2; tentatively, D is TRBD1 (5 bases). The V end lost 0 bases, the J end lost 8 bases, and 26 bases lay between the germline ends. Germline V gene sequence: CDR1 SGHDT, CDR2 YYEEEE. The length of the CDR3 is 18 residues. The CDR3 here is CASSLVVPPGPHKGGYTF. CDR3 bases: TGTGCCAGCAGCTTGGTGGTGCCCCCCGGCCCCCATAAGGGGGGCTACACCTTC.

Note on this clone: One end of the junction fails to match germline, which may point to a read error. The chain employs TRBV19 and TRBJ1-1, with D possibly matching TRBD1 (5 bases). The CDR3 consists of 15 residues. Looked up from germline, CDR1 is LNHDA and CDR2 is SQIVND (reference sequence). The CDR3 loop reads CASRWRGGENTEAFF. The CDR3 nucleotides are TGTGCCAGTAGGTGGAGGGGCGGGGAGAACACTGAGGCTTTCTTT. The whole variable domain, remainder taken from reference TRBV19 and TRBJ1-1, is DGGITQSPKYLFRKEGQNVTLSCEQNLNHDAMYWYRQDPGQGLRLIYYSQIVNDFQKGDIAEGYSVSREKKESFPLTVTSAQKNPTAFYLCASRWRGGENTEAFFGQGTRLTVV.

The V call is TRBV6-2 or TRBV6-3, the J call TRBJ1-5; the D is unclear. Germline CDR1 reads MNHEY; CDR2 reads SVGEGT. The CDR3 runs to 17 residues. V shed 5 bases and J shed 0 bases, with 17 bases lying between them. The CDR3: CASSTRSAGYSNQPQHF. The CDR3 DNA reads as TGTGCCAGCAGTACAAGATCAGCAGGTTATAGCAATCAGCCCCAGCATTTT.

The chain recombines TRBV2 with TRBJ2-7; TRBD2 matches at 11 bases. CDR1 is SNHLY, CDR2 FYNNEI, per germline. The junction had 12 bases not matched to a gene; V was cut back by 7 bases and J by 7 bases. The CDR3 is 15 residues long. The CDR3 here is CASKYQTSGTGEQYF. The CDR3 region has the DNA TGTGCCAGCAAGTATCAGACTAGCGGGACGGGTGAGCAGTACTTC.

In this sample, this clone is medium-sized. The V gene is TRBV2, the J gene TRBJ2-1; no firm D call. This CDR3 has 13 residues. Deletions cut 10 bases from V and 6 bases from J, with 16 bases between. The germline gives CDR1 SNHLY, CDR2 FYNNEI. The CDR3 protein is CAILERLRNEQFF. CDR3 DNA: TGTGCCATCCTGGAGCGTCTACGCAATGAGCAGTTCTTC.

This chain links TRBV6-5 with TRBJ1-1; D remains ambiguous. CDR1 and CDR2 from the germline V gene are MNHEY and SVGAGI. V gave up 6 bases and J gave up 3 bases, with 17 bases separating them. The CDR3 is 15 residues long. CDR3 loop: CASSPRGEADTEAFF. DNA for the CDR3: TGTGCCAGCAGCCCCCGCGGGGAGGCGGACACTGAAGCTTTCTTT.

The rearrangement uses TRBV14 and TRBJ1-2; D is unclear. Trimming took off 0 bases at V and 6 bases at J, with 11 bases between the two ends. The CDR3 length is 14 residues. Germline V gene lookup returns CDR1 SGHDN and CDR2 FVKESK. This CDR3 reads CASSQDTSYNGYTF. The CDR3 DNA reads TGTGCCAGCAGCCAAGACACAAGTTATAATGGCTACACCTTC.

There are a few counts of this clone. The CDR3 nucleotides read TGCGCCAGCAGCTTGGCCGGGGGGAGGCCCTACAATGAGCAGTTCTTC. Its protein is CASSLAGGRPYNEQFF. The chain employs TRBV5-1 and TRBJ2-1; 7 bases match TRBD2. The CDR3 totals 16 residues. The germline gives CDR1 SGHRS, CDR2 YFSETQ. Trimming took 0 bases from V and 2 from J; bases not matched to a gene: 5.

This clone has a single count. The V gene is TRBV5-1, the J gene TRBJ2-1, with TRBD2 matching 12 bases. V was clipped by 4 bases and J by 6 bases; unmatched bases: 14. This CDR3 is 18 amino acids long. Per germline, CDR1 SGHRS and CDR2 YFSETQ. Written as DNA, the CDR3 is TGCGCCAGCAGCCCGACTAGCGGGAGCATCCTCACCGCCAATGAGCAGTTCTTC. Residues: CASSPTSGSILTANEQFF.

The chain uses TRBV28 and TRBJ2-3; the D gene is possibly TRBD2 (5 bases). CDR1 is MDHEN, CDR2 SYDVKM, per germline. The CDR3 covers 12 residues. Trimming removed 6 bases at V and 5 bases at J, with 9 bases between. CDR3 sequence reads: CASSILGDTQYF. Written as DNA, the CDR3 is TGTGCCAGCAGCATACTAGGAGATACGCAGTATTTT.

The J gene is TRBJ1-4, the V gene TRBV4-2, with 12 bases lining up with TRBD1. Germline V lookup: CDR1 LGHNA, CDR2 YNFKEQ. The CDR3 has 20 residues. V dropped 0 bases and J dropped 5; count of bases not matched to a gene: 13. CDR3 sequence reads: CASSQDLMRGTGGANEKLFF. DNA of the CDR3: TGTGCCAGCAGCCAAGATCTTATGCGGGGGACAGGGGGCGCCAATGAAAAACTGTTTTTT.

The J gene is TRBJ1-4, the V gene TRBV9, with D unresolved. V dropped 3 bases and J dropped 5 bases, with 14 bases sitting between them. The CDR3 is made up of 15 amino acids. The germline V gene encodes CDR1 SGDLS and CDR2 YYNGEE. For the CDR3, the DNA is TGTGCCAGCAGCGCCCGAGGCTTGCCCAATGAAAAACTGTTTTTT. Amino acid sequence: CASSARGLPNEKLFF.

The chain employs TRBV27 and TRBJ1-2, with D hard to call. CDR1 is MNHEY and CDR2 is SMNVEV in the germline V gene (reference sequence). This CDR3 contains 14 residues. Deletions cut 6 bases from V and 2 bases from J, with 13 bases between. In DNA, the CDR3 is TGTGCCAGCAGCCCCAGGCCGTTCAACTATGGCTACACCTTC. Encoded protein: CASSPRPFNYGYTF.

This sequence joins TRBV6-5 and TRBJ1-1; maybe TRBD1 (5 bases). There are 14 residues in the CDR3. V was pared by 6 bases and J by 1 base, with 12 bases between. Germline values: CDR1 MNHEY, CDR2 SVGAGI. CDR3 region: CASSSGNWNTEAFF. CDR3 DNA: TGTGCCAGCAGCTCAGGGAACTGGAACACTGAAGCTTTCTTT.

The chain recombines TRBV30 with TRBJ1-4; TRBD1 matches 11 bases. This CDR3 has 17 amino acids. CDR1 is GTSNPN and CDR2 is SVGIG in the germline V gene (reference sequence). J lost 6 bases, V lost 3 bases, and 12 bases had no gene match. CDR3 sequence (DNA): TGTGCCTGGAGAGAGGACAGGGGGCAAATCTTTGATGAAAAACTGTTTTTT. As protein: CAWREDRGQIFDEKLFF.

V and J are TRBV19 and TRBJ1-1; D is ambiguous. V was cut by 4 bases and J by 7 bases, with 16 bases left in between. CDR3 length equals 14 residues. Germline V CDR1 and CDR2: LNHDA, SQIVND (reference sequence). CDR3 sequence reads: CASSKLSATGEAFF. DNA for the CDR3: TGTGCCAGTAGTAAGCTTTCGGCGACGGGTGAAGCTTTCTTT.